This TCR beta chain was sequenced for a study of cytomegalovirus exposure and HLA in healthy donors. Turning to the study itself: There were 117 million unique TCR beta sequences, drawn from 150 million to 200 million T cells, in an earlier analysis. Study-level results: When presence/absence was analysed, sequencing depth was taken to be roughly uniform across donors. Later analysis revealed greater clonal expansion in HLA-associated TCR beta chains than in equally common others. Most observed TCR sequences were rare, whereas some public TCRs were detected in many donors.

PCR used 60 Vbeta primers and 13 Jbeta primers. Repertoires were generated with immunoSEQ multiplex PCR, while TCRdb's copy carries only in-frame clones and drops some. The table shows some 120,000 clones, with over 60% occurring only once. The germline CDR1 and CDR2 sequences are MNHEY and SMNVEV (reference sequence). The CDR3 is 13 residues long. The V segment lost 7 bases and the J segment 5 bases; nucleotides outside the gene matches: 6. A note on this clone: Its antigen remains unknown.

The rearrangement joins TRBV27 to TRBJ1-1; TRBD1 matches at 8 bases. The source is a man under 40 in good health and CMV-seropositive. Sequences were obtained from PBMCs. CDR3 amino acids: CASKNRGGTEAFF. The CDR3 DNA reads as TGTGCCAGCAAAAACAGGGGGGGAACTGAAGCTTTCTTT.